This TCR beta chain was observed in a study of neurological immune-mediated disorders. Findings and caveats of the study: No CDR3 amino acid sequences recurred among expanded clones across subjects, suggesting private repertoires in all groups.

This clonotype was counted at least ten times. Its antigen is as yet unknown. By 5'RACE with 10-nucleotide random UMIs, the cDNA was made. TCRdb independently ran MiXCR on the 5' RACE reads; one entry per CDR3 protein. This table holds about 27,000 distinct CDR3 sequences, 2.5% found once. Trimming stripped 3 bases from V and 1 base from J, with 11 bases between. Germline V CDR1 and CDR2: SGHRS, YFSETQ. The CDR3 totals 15 residues. Sequencing was carried out using PBMCs. The gene calls are TRBV5-1 and TRBJ1-5; D gene uncertain. This clonotype was sampled from a woman in her forties or fifties with multiple sclerosis. The CDR3 sequence is CASSSLPGSNQPQHF. Written as DNA, the CDR3 is TGCGCCAGCAGCTCCCTACCGGGCAGCAATCAGCCCCAGCATTTT. Full variable domain (outside the CDR3, taken from reference TRBV5-1 and TRBJ1-5): KAGVTQTPRYLIKTRGQQVTLSCSPISGHRSVSWYQQTPGQGLQFLFEYFSETQRNKGNFPGRFSGRQFSNSRSEMNVSTLELGDSALYLCASSSLPGSNQPQHFGDGTRLSIL.